These 28 T cell receptor beta chains came from one sample sequenced in a study of identifying expanded T cells in peripheral blood. Sequenced by immunoSEQ multiplex PCR; TCRdb stores in-frame clones only, minus some. This sample has 84,000 or so clones, with about 88% found just once. Sequenced input: blood. Every receptor here comes from a person between 18 and 75 years old in good health.

The chain carries TRBV5-1 and TRBJ2-3, with D unresolved. The CDR3 is 15 amino acids. Trimming stripped 0 bases from V and 2 bases from J, with 10 bases between. CDR1 is SGHRS and CDR2 is YFSETQ in the germline V gene. For the CDR3, the DNA is TGCGCCAGCAGCTTGGGGGATACGAACACAGATACGCAGTATTTT. This sequence encodes CASSLGDTNTDTQYF.

V is TRBV28 and J is TRBJ1-3; 7 bases agree with TRBD1. This CDR3 contains 15 residues. The germline V gene encodes CDR1 MDHEN and CDR2 SYDVKM. The trim removed 4 bases at V and 3 bases at J, leaving 6 bases unmatched. CDR3 region: CASSSDRIRGNTIYF. CDR3 bases: TGTGCCAGCAGTTCGGACAGGATCCGTGGAAACACCATATATTTT.

This clone was seen once. J is TRBJ2-1 and V is TRBV6-5; 9 nucleotides agree with TRBD2. The CDR3 has 14 residues. From germline, CDR1 is MNHEY and CDR2 SVGAGI. The ends lost 7 bases at V and 7 bases at J; junction bases unmatched: 8. CDR3 sequence (DNA): TGTGCCAGCATCCCGCGGGGGGGCCCGAATGAGCAGTTCTTC. Residues: CASIPRGGPNEQFF.

V is TRBV6-1 and J is TRBJ1-6; no firm D call. V dropped 2 bases and J dropped 10 bases, with 15 bases sitting between them. The CDR3 spans 15 residues. Germline V gene lookup returns CDR1 MNHNS and CDR2 SASEGT. CDR3: CASSELRGSGSPLHF. The CDR3 DNA reads TGTGCCAGCAGTGAACTGCGGGGAAGCGGCTCACCCCTCCACTTT.

The chain links TRBV4-1 to TRBJ2-7; TRBD1 is a possible D gene (6 bases). CDR1 is MGHRA, CDR2 YSYEKL, per germline. V was cut by 1 base and J by 1 base, with 11 bases left in between. The CDR3 covers 15 residues. CDR3 protein: CASSQGDKDSYEQYF. As DNA, the CDR3 is TGCGCCAGCAGCCAAGGGGACAAGGATTCCTACGAGCAGTACTTC.

This clone came up once. The gene calls are TRBV29-1 and TRBJ2-1; 7 positions agree with TRBD1. V trimming: 6 bases; J trimming: 3 bases; junction bases outside the gene matches: 11. This CDR3 spans 15 amino acids. Germline V gives CDR1 SQVTM, CDR2 ANQGSEA. CDR3 DNA sequence: TGCAGCGTAGTGGGACAGCTTACTAACTACAATGAGCAGTTCTTC. This translates into CSVVGQLTNYNEQFF.

The rearrangement links TRBV7-2 to TRBJ1-2; 10 nucleotides match TRBD1. Per the germline V gene, CDR1 is SGHTA and CDR2 is FQGNSA. The CDR3 is 15 amino acids. Trimming removed 5 bases from V and 4 bases from J; junction bases left unmatched: 7. The CDR3: CASSLSTGGSYGYTF. The CDR3 nucleotides read TGTGCCAGCAGCCTTTCGACAGGGGGCAGCTATGGCTACACCTTC. The full variable domain, rest sourced from reference TRBV7-2 and TRBJ1-2, is GAGVSQSPSNKVTEKGKDVELRCDPISGHTALYWYRQSLGQGLEFLIYFQGNSAPDKSGLPSDRFSAERTGGSVSTLTIQRTQQEDSAVYLCASSLSTGGSYGYTFGSGTRLTVV.

This rearrangement joins TRBV29-1 to TRBJ2-7; the D gene is possibly TRBD2 (6 bases). The V and J ends lost 4 bases and 3 bases respectively, with 10 bases between them. The germline CDR1 and CDR2 sequences are SQVTM and ANQGSEA. CDR3 length: 12 amino acids. DNA for the CDR3: TGCAGCGTTGGAATGGGAGGCTACGAGCAGTACTTC. It yields the protein CSVGMGGYEQYF.

The genes are TRBV6-1 and TRBJ1-1, with D possibly matching TRBD1 (6 bases). Trimming left V 5 bases short and J 3 bases short, with 13 bases between. CDR1 and CDR2 from the germline V gene are MNHNS and SASEGT. The CDR3 extends over 14 amino acids. The CDR3 here is CASSIRGSDTEAFF. The CDR3, as DNA: TGTGCCAGCAGTATCAGGGGTTCGGACACTGAAGCTTTCTTT.

This rearrangement joins TRBV5-4 to TRBJ2-5; 11 bases match TRBD2. V was clipped by 4 bases and J by 3 bases; unmatched bases: 8. The germline gives CDR1 SGHNT, CDR2 YYREEE (reference sequence). CDR3 length: 16 residues. CDR3 sequence: CASSLRLLAGEETQYF. CDR3 nucleotides: TGTGCCAGCAGCCTCCGCCTACTAGCGGGGGAAGAGACCCAGTACTTC.

This chain joins TRBV27 and TRBJ1-2; D is perhaps TRBD1 (5 bases). Trimming pared 8 bases from V and 4 bases from J, leaving 11 bases between. The germline V gene encodes CDR1 MNHEY and CDR2 SMNVEV (reference sequence). The CDR3 runs to 12 residues. In DNA, the CDR3 is TGTGCCAGCGGGACCGAGATCTATGGCTACACCTTC. Its translation is CASGTEIYGYTF.

The chain joins TRBV28 to TRBJ1-1, with TRBD1 matching 8 bases. The CDR3 sequence is 14 residues long. Germline loops: CDR1 MDHEN, CDR2 SYDVKM. Unmatched junction bases numbered 10, after V lost 5 bases and J lost 8 bases. Here the CDR3 reads CASSVPGQVGEAFF. The CDR3 DNA is TGTGCCAGCAGTGTCCCGGGACAGGTGGGGGAAGCTTTCTTT.

The rearrangement joins TRBV5-1 to TRBJ2-3, with 7 bases matching TRBD2. V was clipped by 0 bases and J by 4 bases; unmatched bases: 2. The germline CDR1 and CDR2 sequences are SGHRS and YFSETQ. The CDR3 totals 14 residues. The CDR3 DNA reads TGCGCCAGCAGCTTGGGGACTAGTTCAGATACGCAGTATTTT. This translates into CASSLGTSSDTQYF.

This clone showed up just once. DNA for the CDR3: TGTGCCAGCAGCTCCGCGGGGGGCTACGAGCAGTACTTC. Residues: CASSSAGGYEQYF. V usage is TRBV7-3 and J usage is TRBJ2-7, with 8 positions matching TRBD2. The CDR3 loop spans 13 amino acids. CDR1 and CDR2 from the germline V gene are SGHTA and FQGTGA. J gave up 3 bases and V 4 bases, and 2 bases lay outside the gene matches.

This rearrangement joins TRBV9 to TRBJ1-1; D gene unclear. Germline CDR1 and CDR2: SGDLS and YYNGEE. This CDR3 spans 15 amino acids. With 0 bases removed from V and 5 bases from J, the gap between germline ends came to 14 bases. CDR3 coding DNA: TGTGCCAGCAGCGTAGGGTCGGCGATGGGAACTGAAGCTTTCTTT. It translates to CASSVGSAMGTEAFF. The full variable domain, completed using reference TRBV9 and TRBJ1-1, is DSGVTQTPKHLITATGQRVTLRCSPRSGDLSVYWYQQSLDQGLQFLIQYYNGEERAKGNILERFSAQQFPDLHSELNLSSLELGDSALYFCASSVGSAMGTEAFFGQGTRLTVV.

The V call is TRBV6-6, the J call TRBJ2-1; 9 bases fit TRBD1. Trimming took 10 bases from V and 0 from J; bases not matched to a gene: 7. Looked up from germline, CDR1 is MNHNY and CDR2 is SVGAGI (reference sequence). The CDR3 sequence is 15 residues long. CDR3 DNA sequence: TGTGCCACAGCCTGGGACAGGGCCTCCTACAATGAGCAGTTCTTC. The encoded protein is CATAWDRASYNEQFF.

V gene TRBV27 combines with J gene TRBJ2-7, with D tentatively TRBD2 (6 bases). Germline values: CDR1 MNHEY, CDR2 SMNVEV (reference sequence). The CDR3 extends over 13 amino acids. The ends were cut back, 5 bases at V and 7 bases at J, with 15 bases in the middle. CDR3 nucleotide sequence: TGTGCCAGCAGTACAATCCGGGCGGGGGAGCAGTACTTC. Its protein is CASSTIRAGEQYF.

V is TRBV9 and J is TRBJ2-1; D unclear. CDR1 and CDR2 (germline): SGDLS, YYNGEE. Between the trimmed V and J ends, which lost 0 bases and 8 bases, there was a span of 12 bases. CDR3 size: 14 residues. CDR3 sequence (DNA): TGTGCCAGCAGCGTAGCAGCACGGGTGGATGAGCAGTTCTTC. This codes for CASSVAARVDEQFF.

The chain uses TRBV7-9 and TRBJ2-2, with 8 bases identical to TRBD2. The CDR3 is made up of 17 amino acids. Germline CDR1 and CDR2: SEHNR and FQNEAQ (reference sequence). V was clipped by 6 bases and J by 1 base; unmatched bases: 10. CDR3 nucleotides: TGTGCCAGCAGTTCTTTAATGGGACTAGGGAACACCGGGGAGCTGTTTTTT. The encoded protein is CASSSLMGLGNTGELFF. Variable domain in full (rest from reference TRBV7-9 and TRBJ2-2): DTGVSQNPRHKITKRGQNVTFRCDPISEHNRLYWYRQTLGQGPEFLTYFQNEAQLEKSRLLSDRFSAERPKGSFSTLEIQRTEQGDSAMYLCASSSLMGLGNTGELFFGEGSRLTVL.

This chain connects TRBV2 to TRBJ2-1; 11 nucleotides agree with TRBD2. The CDR3 loop spans 15 amino acids. Looked up from germline, CDR1 is SNHLY and CDR2 is FYNNEI. Trimming removed 7 bases from V and 7 bases from J; junction bases left unmatched: 9. DNA for the CDR3: TGTGCCAGCACCGTAGGTCTAGCGGGGGGAAATGAGCAGTTCTTC. Translation gives CASTVGLAGGNEQFF.

This chain links TRBV7-2 with TRBJ2-1, with a tentative D call TRBD2 (5 bases). Per the germline V gene, CDR1 is SGHTA and CDR2 is FQGNSA. This CDR3 has 13 residues. V was clipped by 1 base and J by 12 bases, with 13 bases between them. The CDR3 sequence: CASSLGRQQGQFF. DNA for the CDR3: TGTGCCAGCAGCTTAGGGAGGCAACAAGGGCAGTTCTTC.

The V call is TRBV7-9, the J call TRBJ1-1, with unresolved D. The CDR3 loop spans 13 amino acids. V lost 3 bases, J lost 1 base, and 6 bases lay in between. The germline CDR1 and CDR2 sequences are SEHNR and FQNEAQ (reference sequence). CDR3 nucleotide sequence: TGTGCCAGCAGCTTCGACCAGAACACTGAAGCTTTCTTT. Translating gives CASSFDQNTEAFF. The variable domain in full, completed from reference TRBV7-9 and TRBJ1-1, reads DTGVSQNPRHKITKRGQNVTFRCDPISEHNRLYWYRQTLGQGPEFLTYFQNEAQLEKSRLLSDRFSAERPKGSFSTLEIQRTEQGDSAMYLCASSFDQNTEAFFGQGTRLTVV.

The chain combines TRBV9 with TRBJ2-1, with unresolved D. CDR3 size: 12 residues. From germline, CDR1 is SGDLS and CDR2 YYNGEE. V was pared by 0 bases and J by 10 bases, with 8 bases between. CDR3 in amino acids: CASSVDPGEQFF. Written as DNA, the CDR3 is TGTGCCAGCAGCGTAGACCCCGGGGAGCAGTTCTTC.

The chain recombines TRBV7-7 with TRBJ2-1; a possible D gene is TRBD2 (6 bases). V gave up 2 bases and J gave up 7 bases, with 15 bases separating them. The length of the CDR3 is 15 residues. CDR1 is SSHAT, CDR2 FNYEAQ, per germline (reference sequence). The CDR3 loop reads CASSLTVGGGNEQFF. The CDR3 coding sequence is TGTGCCAGCAGCTTAACGGTCGGGGGTGGTAATGAGCAGTTCTTC.

J is TRBJ2-7 and V is TRBV5-1, with no clear D. Trimming pared 4 bases from V and 2 bases from J, leaving 13 bases between. Per the germline V gene, CDR1 is SGHRS and CDR2 is YFSETQ. The length of the CDR3 is 14 residues. In DNA form, the CDR3 reads TGCGCCAGCAGCCCACGGGCCATGGCCTACGAGCAGTACTTC. Translated: CASSPRAMAYEQYF. Using reference TRBV5-1 and TRBJ2-7 for the parts outside the CDR3, the full variable domain is KAGVTQTPRYLIKTRGQQVTLSCSPISGHRSVSWYQQTPGQGLQFLFEYFSETQRNKGNFPGRFSGRQFSNSRSEMNVSTLELGDSALYLCASSPRAMAYEQYFGPGTRLTVT.

The chain combines TRBV20-1 with TRBJ2-7; D is unresolved. CDR1 and CDR2 from the germline V gene are DFQATT and SNEGSKA (reference sequence). There are 10 residues in the CDR3. The V end lost 5 bases, the J end lost 3 bases, and 5 bases lay between the germline ends. The CDR3, as DNA: TGCAGTGCTGCCCACTACGAGCAGTACTTC. This encodes CSAAHYEQYF.

This sequence joins TRBV18 and TRBJ2-1; D gene ambiguous. V lost 2 bases to trimming and J lost 6 bases, with 8 bases between them. Germline values: CDR1 KGHSH, CDR2 LQKENI. The CDR3 loop spans 13 amino acids. CDR3 region: CASSPGPFNEQFF. The CDR3 nucleotides read TGTGCCAGCTCACCAGGACCTTTCAATGAGCAGTTCTTC.

The chain couples TRBV19 to TRBJ1-5, with 7 positions matching TRBD1. The CDR3 is made up of 18 amino acids. The ends lost 3 bases at V and 1 base at J; junction bases unmatched: 12. Germline lookup yields CDR1 LNHDA and CDR2 SQIVND (reference sequence). The CDR3 DNA sequence: TGTGCCAGTAGTATGGGTCGACAGGGTAGGGGAAGCAATCAGCCCCAGCATTTT. Protein sequence: CASSMGRQGRGSNQPQHF.